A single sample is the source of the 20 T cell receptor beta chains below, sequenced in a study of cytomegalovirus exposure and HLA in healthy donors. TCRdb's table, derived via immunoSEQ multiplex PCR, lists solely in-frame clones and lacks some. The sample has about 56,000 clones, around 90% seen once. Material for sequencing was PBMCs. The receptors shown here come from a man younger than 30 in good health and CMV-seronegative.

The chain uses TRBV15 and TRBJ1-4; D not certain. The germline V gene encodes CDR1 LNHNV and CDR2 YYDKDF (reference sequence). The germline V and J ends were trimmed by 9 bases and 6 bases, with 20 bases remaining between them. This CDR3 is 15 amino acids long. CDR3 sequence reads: CATSPAATQDEKLFF. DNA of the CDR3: TGTGCCACTAGCCCGGCCGCGACCCAGGATGAAAAACTGTTTTTT.

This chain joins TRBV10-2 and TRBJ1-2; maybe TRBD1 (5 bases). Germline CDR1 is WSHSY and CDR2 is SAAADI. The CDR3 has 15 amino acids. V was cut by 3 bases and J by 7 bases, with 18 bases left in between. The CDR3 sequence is CASSDIFGRVSGYTF. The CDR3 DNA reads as TGCGCCAGCAGTGATATATTCGGCAGGGTCTCTGGCTACACCTTC.

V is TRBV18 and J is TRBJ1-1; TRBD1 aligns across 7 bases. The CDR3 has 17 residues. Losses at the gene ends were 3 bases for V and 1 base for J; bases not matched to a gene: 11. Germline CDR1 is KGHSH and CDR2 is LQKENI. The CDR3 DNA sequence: TGTGCCAGCTCACCTCCAGCAGCCGGGACAGAGAACACTGAAGCTTTCTTT. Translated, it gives CASSPPAAGTENTEAFF.

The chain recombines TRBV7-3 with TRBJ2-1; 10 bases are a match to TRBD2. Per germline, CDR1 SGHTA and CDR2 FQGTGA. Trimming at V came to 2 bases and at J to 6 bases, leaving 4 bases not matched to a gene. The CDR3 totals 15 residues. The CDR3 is CASSLLAGVGNEQFF. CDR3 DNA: TGTGCCAGCAGCTTACTAGCGGGAGTGGGCAATGAGCAGTTCTTC.

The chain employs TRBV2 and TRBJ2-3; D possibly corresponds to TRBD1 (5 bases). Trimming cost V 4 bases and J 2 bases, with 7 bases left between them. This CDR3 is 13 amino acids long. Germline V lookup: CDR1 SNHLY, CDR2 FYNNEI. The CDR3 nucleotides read TGTGCCAGCAGTGGCGGACACACAGATACGCAGTATTTT. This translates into CASSGGHTDTQYF.

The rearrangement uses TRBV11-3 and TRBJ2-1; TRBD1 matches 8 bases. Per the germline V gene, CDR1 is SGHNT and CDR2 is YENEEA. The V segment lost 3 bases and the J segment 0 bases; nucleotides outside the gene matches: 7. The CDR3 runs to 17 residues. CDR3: CASSFGPDRGSYNEQFF. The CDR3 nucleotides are TGTGCCAGCAGCTTCGGGCCCGACAGGGGCTCCTACAATGAGCAGTTCTTC.

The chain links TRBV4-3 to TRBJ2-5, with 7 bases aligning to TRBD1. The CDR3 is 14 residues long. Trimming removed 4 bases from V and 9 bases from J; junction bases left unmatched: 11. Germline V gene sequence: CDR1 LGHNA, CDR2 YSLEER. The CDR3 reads CASSRATGSGAQYF. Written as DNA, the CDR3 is TGCGCCAGCAGCCGGGCGACAGGGTCTGGGGCCCAGTACTTC.

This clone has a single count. The CDR3 reads CASSLLAGVAGGNDTQYF. CDR3 bases: TGTGCCAGCAGCTTACTGGCGGGGGTAGCGGGAGGGAACGATACGCAGTATTTT. The chain has TRBV7-3 and TRBJ2-3, with TRBD2 identical over 11 bases. This CDR3 has 18 amino acids. Losses at the gene ends were 2 bases for V and 6 bases for J; bases not matched to a gene: 13. Germline V gene data show CDR1 as SGHTA and CDR2 as FQGTGA.

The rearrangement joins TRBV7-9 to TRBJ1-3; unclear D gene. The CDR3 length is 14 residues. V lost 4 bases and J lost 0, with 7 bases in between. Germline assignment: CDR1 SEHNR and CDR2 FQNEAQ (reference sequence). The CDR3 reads CASSSVISGNTIYF. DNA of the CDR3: TGTGCCAGCAGCTCAGTTATCTCTGGAAACACCATATATTTT.

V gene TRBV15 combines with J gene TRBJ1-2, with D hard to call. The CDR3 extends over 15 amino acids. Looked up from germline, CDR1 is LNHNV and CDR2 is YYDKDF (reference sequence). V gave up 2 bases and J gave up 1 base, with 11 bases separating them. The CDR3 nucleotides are TGTGCCACCAGCAGACCACCGGGGTATAACTATGGCTACACCTTC. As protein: CATSRPPGYNYGYTF.

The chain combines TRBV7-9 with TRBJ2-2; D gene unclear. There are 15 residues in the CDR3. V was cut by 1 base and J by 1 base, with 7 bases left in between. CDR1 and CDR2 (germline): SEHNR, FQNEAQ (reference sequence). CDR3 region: CASSLGGKNTGELFF. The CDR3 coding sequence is TGTGCCAGCAGCTTAGGCGGAAAGAACACCGGGGAGCTGTTTTTT. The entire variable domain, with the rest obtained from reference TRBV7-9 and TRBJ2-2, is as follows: DTGVSQNPRHKITKRGQNVTFRCDPISEHNRLYWYRQTLGQGPEFLTYFQNEAQLEKSRLLSDRFSAERPKGSFSTLEIQRTEQGDSAMYLCASSLGGKNTGELFFGEGSRLTVL.

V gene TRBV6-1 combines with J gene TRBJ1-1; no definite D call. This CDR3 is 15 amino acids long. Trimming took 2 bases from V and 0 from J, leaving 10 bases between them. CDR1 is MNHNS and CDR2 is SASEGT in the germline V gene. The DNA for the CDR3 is TGTGCCAGCAGTGAACAGCGAGGTATGAACACTGAAGCTTTCTTT. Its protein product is CASSEQRGMNTEAFF.

The DNA for the CDR3 is TGTGCCAGCAGCCGGGGACTAGCGGGAGTGGCGGTCGACGAGCAGTACTTC. Encoded protein: CASSRGLAGVAVDEQYF. The rearrangement uses TRBV11-3 and TRBJ2-7; 14 nucleotides agree with TRBD2. V shed 5 bases, J shed 5 bases, and the junction held 11 bases outside the gene matches. The CDR3 covers 17 residues. In germline, CDR1 is SGHNT, CDR2 YENEEA.

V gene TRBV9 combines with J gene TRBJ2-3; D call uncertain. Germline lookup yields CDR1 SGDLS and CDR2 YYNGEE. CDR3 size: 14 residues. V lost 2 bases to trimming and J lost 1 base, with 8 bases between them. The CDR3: CASSVLQRTDTQYF. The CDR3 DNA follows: TGTGCCAGCAGCGTCTTACAACGCACAGATACGCAGTATTTT.

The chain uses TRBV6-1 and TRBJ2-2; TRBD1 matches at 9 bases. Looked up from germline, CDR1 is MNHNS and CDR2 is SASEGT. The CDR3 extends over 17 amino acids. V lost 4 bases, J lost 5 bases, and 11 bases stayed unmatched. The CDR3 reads CASSGTGTGILTGELFF. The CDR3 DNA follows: TGTGCCAGCAGTGGAACCGGGACAGGGATATTAACCGGGGAGCTGTTTTTT.

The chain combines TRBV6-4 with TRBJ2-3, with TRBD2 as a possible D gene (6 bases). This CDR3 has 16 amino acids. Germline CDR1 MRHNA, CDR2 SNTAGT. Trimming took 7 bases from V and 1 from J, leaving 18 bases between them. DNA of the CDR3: TGTGCCAGCACCGAGGCCCCAGGCGGGGGCACAGATACGCAGTATTTT. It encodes CASTEAPGGGTDTQYF.

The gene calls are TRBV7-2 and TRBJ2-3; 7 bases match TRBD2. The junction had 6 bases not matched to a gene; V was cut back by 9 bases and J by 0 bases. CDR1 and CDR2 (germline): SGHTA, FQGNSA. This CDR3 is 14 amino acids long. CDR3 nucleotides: TGTGCCAGTTTAGCGGGCCCAAGCACAGATACGCAGTATTTT. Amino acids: CASLAGPSTDTQYF.

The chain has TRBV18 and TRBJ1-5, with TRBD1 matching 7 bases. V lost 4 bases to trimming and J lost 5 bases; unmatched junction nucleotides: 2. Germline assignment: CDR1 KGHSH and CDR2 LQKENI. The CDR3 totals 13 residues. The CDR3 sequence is CASSRTGDQPQHF. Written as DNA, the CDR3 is TGTGCCAGCTCACGGACAGGAGATCAGCCCCAGCATTTT.

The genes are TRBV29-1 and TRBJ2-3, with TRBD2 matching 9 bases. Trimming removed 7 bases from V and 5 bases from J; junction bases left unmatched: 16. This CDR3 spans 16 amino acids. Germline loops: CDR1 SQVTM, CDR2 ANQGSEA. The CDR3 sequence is CSARRAGGLPGDTQYF. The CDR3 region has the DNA TGCAGCGCCCGACGGGCGGGAGGGCTCCCGGGAGATACGCAGTATTTT.

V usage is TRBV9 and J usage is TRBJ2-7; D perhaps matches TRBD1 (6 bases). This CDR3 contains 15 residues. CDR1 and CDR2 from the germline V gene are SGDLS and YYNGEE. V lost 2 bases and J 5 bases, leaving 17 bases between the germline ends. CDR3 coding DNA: TGTGCCAGCAGCGTCTCCGGGACAACGCAAAACGAGCAGTACTTC. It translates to CASSVSGTTQNEQYF.